What follows is one T cell receptor (beta chain) and its context. Its antigen is as yet unknown. This sample was included in a study of graft-versus-host responses after intestinal transplantation. Study-wide context: Recipients uniformly received anti-thymocyte globulin induction, followed by tacrolimus and steroids for two to four years.

Germline assignment: CDR1 MNHEY and CDR2 SVGAGI. Germline trimming cut 6 bases from V and 5 bases from J; bases unmatched to any gene: 10. The CDR3 contains 15 residues. General study findings and limits: Allografts of one patient group, those with graft-donor T cell macrochimerism, had high graft-versus-host to host-versus-graft clonal ratios.

Using immunoSEQ multiplex PCR, the repertoire was profiled, and TCRdb retains in-frame clones only, with some absent. The sample holds roughly 90,000 clones, approximately 90% seen once. The TCR comes from a human donor who was the organ donor for an intestinal transplant. The chain links TRBV6-5 to TRBJ1-1, with 9 bases that match TRBD1. The sample was unstimulated CD4+ T cells sorted from spleen or lymph node cells, taken before transplant. For the CDR3, the DNA is TGTGCCAGCAGACAGGACAGGGGCCCACGTACTGAAGCTTTCTTT. Translated: CASRQDRGPRTEAFF.